A selection of T cell receptor beta chains follows, all from one sample in a study of response to subunit inactivated influenza vaccine. TCRdb called the RT-PCR reads again in MiXCR, with one record for every CDR3 protein. The top ten hold less than 7% of the sample, which has roughly 700,000 distinct CDR3 sequences, approximately 15% seen once. The source material was PBMCs from blood, sampled 14 days before vaccination. The receptors were sampled from a man aged 50-60 years who received an inactivated influenza vaccine. CDR3s leave out the opening cysteine and the closing phenylalanine or tryptophan. Part of the rows lack a size; the others show once, few, many or a class for expanded clones.

V gene,CDR3 length,clone size,J gene,CDR3 protein
TRBV6-1,12,few,TRBJ2-1,ASSDRQGWNEQF
TRBV6-2/TRBV6-3,17,NA,TRBJ2-1,ASSSLVRGPNIFYNEQF
TRBV20-1,13,many,TRBJ2-7,SAREWGTSSYEQY
TRBV10-3,13,few,TRBJ2-1,AISESAGGTNEQF
TRBV4-2,14,NA,TRBJ2-6,ASSQGVFSGANVLT
TRBV29-1,18,many,TRBJ2-1,SVETYLDVSKTETYNEQF
TRBV4-2,12,NA,TRBJ1-3,ASSQEWTGNTIY
TRBV3-1,12,few,TRBJ2-3,ASRSRLGTDTQY
TRBV2,12,NA,TRBJ2-1,ASTDFTGNNEQF
TRBV12-3/TRBV12-4,11,few,TRBJ2-3,ASTGFHTDTQY
TRBV5-1,14,NA,TRBJ1-6,ASSMTGGASNSPLH
TRBV5-1,11,NA,TRBJ1-1,ASSSTTDTEAF
TRBV15,15,few,TRBJ2-3,ATSNLAGGVSTDTQY
TRBV5-6,15,NA,TRBJ2-2,ASSLGTGGANTGELF
TRBV5-1,14,few,TRBJ2-3,ASSLVGRAGTDTQY
TRBV14,17,NA,TRBJ2-3,ASSPAETRWERGTDTQY
TRBV12-3/TRBV12-4,13,few,TRBJ2-1,ASSNRDFNYNEQF
TRBV5-1,11,many,TRBJ2-5,ASSLRQGETQY
TRBV6-5,14,NA,TRBJ2-1,ASSYSRGVSYNEQF
TRBV20-1,11,few,TRBJ2-5,SATTSAKETQY
TRBV12-3/TRBV12-4,13,NA,TRBJ2-7,ASSSAGTGGYEQY
TRBV7-3,16,few,TRBJ2-7,ASSSSNYLGGGYYEQY
TRBV7-9,13,few,TRBJ2-7,ASSSTTGVIYEQY
TRBV5-5,14,few,TRBJ2-3,ASSLGLAGGEDTQY
TRBV24-1,12,few,TRBJ2-3,ATGLASSTDTQY
TRBV12-3/TRBV12-4,12,few,TRBJ2-5,ASSRDRGHETQY
TRBV7-2,15,NA,TRBJ2-1,ASSLGLGLSSYNEQF
TRBV2,13,NA,TRBJ2-5,ASSAWTGEQETQY
TRBV4-1,11,NA,TRBJ2-5,ASSRTRQETQY
TRBV30,13,few,TRBJ2-1,AWSPGTSSVDEQF
TRBV29-1,17,NA,TRBJ2-5,SVEDLRLAGGLLRETQY
TRBV12-3/TRBV12-4,13,NA,TRBJ1-5,ASSHDGNSNQPQH
TRBV20-1,15,NA,TRBJ2-3,SARQERTWGFTDTQY